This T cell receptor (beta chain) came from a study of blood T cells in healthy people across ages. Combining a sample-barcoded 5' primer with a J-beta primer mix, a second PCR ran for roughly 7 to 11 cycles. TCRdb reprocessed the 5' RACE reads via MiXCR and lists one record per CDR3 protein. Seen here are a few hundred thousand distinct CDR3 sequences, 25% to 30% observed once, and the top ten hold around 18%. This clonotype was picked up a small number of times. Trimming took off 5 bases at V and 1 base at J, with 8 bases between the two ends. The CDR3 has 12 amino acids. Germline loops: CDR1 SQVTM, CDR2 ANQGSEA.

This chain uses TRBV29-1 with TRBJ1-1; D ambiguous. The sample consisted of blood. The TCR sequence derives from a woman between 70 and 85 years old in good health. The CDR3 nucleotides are TGCAGCGTTCTGTCGAAGAACACTGAAGCTTTCTTT. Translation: CSVLSKNTEAFF.